One TCR beta chain is described in this entry. Antigen specificity is unknown. The data derive from a study of T cell responses to AZD1222 COVID-19 vaccine. Clones were read by immunoSEQ multiplex PCR, and TCRdb kept only the in-frame ones, dropping some. Found here are 90,000 to 110,000 clones, 88% of them singletons; the top ten hold more than 9%. Looked up from germline, CDR1 is LGHDT and CDR2 is YNNKEL (reference sequence). The V gene lost 0 bases and the J gene lost 6 bases, with 18 bases spanning the gap. The length of the CDR3 is 17 residues. Study-wide results and caveats: Vaccination with two AZD1222 doses was followed by a rise in Spike-specific TCR breadth and depth.

The gene calls are TRBV3-1 (or the pseudogene TRBV3-2) and TRBJ2-1; possible D gene TRBD2, 6 bases. The TCR sequence derives from an adult in good health. Sequences were derived from peripheral blood, sampled on day 0 of AZD1222 vaccination. As DNA, the CDR3 is TGTGCCAGCAGCCAAGATCTCGTCGGGAGAAGGCGCAATGAGCAGTTCTTC. It encodes CASSQDLVGRRRNEQFF.